These 5 T cell receptor beta chains share one sample of origin, sequenced in a study of CD8 T cells in ankylosing spondylitis. TCRdb itself ran the 5' RACE reads through MiXCR, one entry per CDR3 protein. The table records fewer than 200,000 distinct CDR3 sequences, around 20% of them present only once. Source material: blood, either unsorted or a sorted T cell fraction (not recorded which). These receptors originate from a male donor with ankylosing spondylitis or in good health (not recorded which).

In its sample, this clonotype was seen many times. J is TRBJ1-4 and V is TRBV20-1; D is uncertain. Germline values: CDR1 DFQATT, CDR2 SNEGSKA (reference sequence). This CDR3 is 16 amino acids long. The V gene lost 0 bases and the J gene lost 0 bases, with 11 bases spanning the gap. CDR3 sequence reads: CSARDPLTTTNEKLFF. CDR3 in DNA: TGCAGTGCTAGAGATCCCCTTACCACAACTAATGAAAAACTGTTTTTT.

This clonotype has more than one count but fewer than ten. The chain carries TRBV5-1 and TRBJ2-7, with 9 bases identical to TRBD1. The J segment lost 3 bases and the V segment lost 5 bases, leaving 6 bases of the junction unmatched. This CDR3 has 14 residues. CDR1 SGHRS and CDR2 YFSETQ come from the germline V gene. In nucleotides, the CDR3 is TGCGCCAGCAGGACCGGGACAGGGTTCTACGAGCAGTACTTC. This translates into CASRTGTGFYEQYF.

Many counts were recorded for this clonotype. This sequence joins TRBV20-1 and TRBJ2-3; tentative D call: TRBD2 (6 bases). V lost 1 base and J 2 bases, leaving 13 bases between the germline ends. The CDR3 is 15 residues long. The V gene's germline CDR1 is DFQATT and CDR2 SNEGSKA (reference sequence). The CDR3 reads CSARVPGLDTDTQYF. Written as DNA, the CDR3 is TGCAGTGCTAGAGTTCCGGGACTCGACACAGATACGCAGTATTTT.

This clonotype was observed many times. The chain combines TRBV12-3 or TRBV12-4 with TRBJ1-5, with D maybe TRBD1 (6 bases). CDR3 length: 13 residues. V lost 4 bases to trimming and J lost 7 bases, with 11 bases between them. CDR3 sequence reads: CASSSGDRQPQHF. CDR3 bases: TGTGCCAGCAGTTCAGGGGACCGACAGCCCCAGCATTTT.

This clonotype was detected many times. This chain joins TRBV5-1 and TRBJ1-4; a possible D gene is TRBD1 (5 bases). CDR3 length equals 17 residues. The V and J ends lost 5 bases and 0 bases respectively, with 17 bases between them. Germline assignment: CDR1 SGHRS and CDR2 YFSETQ. The CDR3 nucleotides are TGCGCCAGCAGTGAAACCGGGACCGCAGCAACTAATGAAAAACTGTTTTTT. This gives the protein CASSETGTAATNEKLFF.